This entry concerns a single T cell receptor (beta chain). TCRdb's table, derived via immunoSEQ multiplex PCR, lists solely in-frame clones and lacks some. The sample has 95,000 to 120,000 clones; 85% are singletons. These data originate in a study of blood T cell repertoires in COVID-19. The overall study: Nucleic acid was either cDNA or gDNA, and it came from T cells, B-cell-depleted T cells, or PBMCs.

CDR3 length equals 15 residues. Germline trimming cut 7 bases from V and 2 bases from J; bases unmatched to any gene: 8. Germline V gene lookup returns CDR1 ENHRY and CDR2 SYGVKD. The chain carries TRBV10-3 and TRBJ2-3; 8 positions agree with TRBD2. The material sequenced was peripheral blood. This TCR came from a human donor in a cohort sampled during active COVID-19. The CDR3 loop is CAIKGVRGDTDTQYF. As DNA, the CDR3 is TGTGCCATCAAAGGCGTGCGGGGGGACACAGATACGCAGTATTTT.